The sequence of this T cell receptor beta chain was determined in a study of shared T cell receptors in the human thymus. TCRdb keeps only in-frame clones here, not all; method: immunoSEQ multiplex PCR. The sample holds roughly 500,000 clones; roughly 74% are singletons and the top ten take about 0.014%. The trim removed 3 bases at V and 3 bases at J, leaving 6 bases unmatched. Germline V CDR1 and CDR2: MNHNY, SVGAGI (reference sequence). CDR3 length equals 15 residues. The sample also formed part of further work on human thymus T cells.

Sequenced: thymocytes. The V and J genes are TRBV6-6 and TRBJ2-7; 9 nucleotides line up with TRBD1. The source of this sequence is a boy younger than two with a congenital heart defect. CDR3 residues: CASSYIGTGNYEQYF. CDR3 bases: TGTGCCAGCAGTTATATTGGGACAGGGAACTACGAGCAGTACTTC.